One sample yielded the 5 T cell receptor beta chains listed below, sequenced in a study of blood T cell repertoires in COVID-19. Only in-frame clones appear in the TCRdb table, and some are missing; sequencing was by immunoSEQ multiplex PCR. The data contain about 300,000 clones, approximately 84% of them seen just once; the ten biggest clones take up about 4.2%. The sequenced material came from PBMCs or T cells enriched from blood (not recorded which). These receptors came from a young man who had recovered from COVID-19.

This chain's CDR3 is CASSQTRGETQYF. CDR3 DNA: TGTGCCAGCTCACAAACCAGAGGCGAGACCCAGTACTTC. This chain joins TRBV18 and TRBJ2-5, with D uncertain. The ends were cut back, 4 bases at V and 5 bases at J, with 11 bases in the middle. CDR3 length equals 13 residues. Germline CDR1 KGHSH, CDR2 LQKENI.

This rearrangement joins TRBV4-1 to TRBJ2-2, with 8 bases matching TRBD1. With V trimmed by 3 bases and J by 1 base, 7 bases remained unmatched. This CDR3 has 17 amino acids. Germline CDR1 is MGHRA and CDR2 is YSYEKL. The DNA for the CDR3 is TGCGCCAGCAGCCACTCGACAGGGGTCATGAACACCGGGGAGCTGTTTTTT. It specifies CASSHSTGVMNTGELFF.

The CDR3 DNA sequence: TGCGCCAGCAGCTCCTATTATTCCGGGAGGGATTACAATGAGCAGTTCTTC. As protein: CASSSYYSGRDYNEQFF. The chain carries TRBV5-1 and TRBJ2-1; 8 nucleotides agree with TRBD2. The germline CDR1 and CDR2 sequences are SGHRS and YFSETQ. The CDR3 contains 17 residues. J was trimmed by 4 bases and V by 3 bases; bases with no gene match: 12.

This chain connects TRBV2 to TRBJ1-3, with D hard to call. This CDR3 region has 13 residues. Germline CDR1 reads SNHLY; CDR2 reads FYNNEI. V was cut by 3 bases and J by 4 bases, with 7 bases left in between. CDR3 protein: CASSDWAGNTIYF. In DNA form, the CDR3 reads TGTGCCAGCAGTGATTGGGCGGGAAACACCATATATTTT.

V gene TRBV19 combines with J gene TRBJ1-1; no reliable D call. Trimming cost V 8 bases and J 3 bases, with 13 bases left between them. CDR3 length: 13 amino acids. Per germline, CDR1 LNHDA and CDR2 SQIVND (reference sequence). CDR3 nucleotide sequence: TGTGCCAGTGGAGCGAGTGGGTACACTGAAGCTTTCTTT. Translation gives CASGASGYTEAFF.